The clone carrying this T cell receptor (beta chain) has a handful of counts. Its antigen is still unknown. The TCR library protocol attached unique molecular identifiers to the individual cDNA molecules. One entry per CDR3 protein results from TCRdb running MiXCR on the 5' RACE reads. The profile shows 45,000 to 55,000 distinct CDR3 sequences, around 6% of them singletons. The data derive from a study of early T cells in non-severe SARS-CoV-2 infection. Study background: Sequencing used unsorted whole-blood bulk RNA, so chains lack pairing. Overall study findings and caveats: Reliance on VDJdb matching favored anti-spike CD8 responses; private and CD4 specificities were missed.

The CDR3 totals 15 residues. Per the germline V gene, CDR1 is DFQATT and CDR2 is SNEGSKA (reference sequence). Trimming removed 5 bases from V and 3 bases from J, with 17 bases in between. Source: whole blood, taken at baseline. The clonotype comes from an adult who was a healthcare worker with PCR-confirmed SARS-CoV-2 infection or an uninfected control (not recorded which). This chain uses TRBV20-1 with TRBJ2-1; a possible D gene is TRBD2 (6 bases). As DNA, the CDR3 is TGCAGTGCTTCCGATCGGAATAGCGGCTACAATGAGCAGTTCTTC. Amino acids: CSASDRNSGYNEQFF.